This is a list of T cell receptor beta chains from one sample in a study of cytomegalovirus exposure and HLA in healthy donors. This table comes from immunoSEQ multiplex PCR, and its TCRdb copy is limited to in-frame clones, with some not included. The sample holds roughly 69,000 clones, roughly 70% seen once. Sequencing was performed on PBMCs. The receptors were gathered from a male donor in good health and CMV-seropositive. Both conserved end residues are trimmed from each CDR3.

J,V,CDR3
TRBJ1-6,TRBV5-1,ASSATGSSYNSPLH
TRBJ2-2,TRBV15,ATSGEGLTTGELF
TRBJ2-3,TRBV2,ASSVLRGGTDTQY
TRBJ2-1,TRBV6-6,ASQVPTGNEQF
TRBJ2-1,TRBV30,ASSGVYNEQF
TRBJ2-1,TRBV7-9,ASIGGRGMDNEQF
TRBJ2-1,TRBV5-6,ASSKPGLATYNEQF
TRBJ2-3,TRBV2,ASSPITLAGGPADTQY
TRBJ1-4,TRBV9,ASSVITGAGNEKLF
TRBJ2-2,TRBV27,ASIGVAGELF
TRBJ1-1,TRBV2,ASSLQGVAEAF
TRBJ2-2,TRBV19,ASSILRVAGTGELF
TRBJ2-2,TRBV27,ASSPGQLANTGELF
TRBJ2-3,TRBV2,ASSVGTSGGTDTQY
TRBJ2-5,TRBV9,ASSVDPSAQY
TRBJ2-3,TRBV11-2,ASSPRTENTQY
TRBJ2-7,TRBV27,ASSLSKAGFNYEQY
TRBJ1-3,TRBV7-9,ASSATGGPGNTIY
TRBJ2-7,TRBV29-1,SVESPGYEQY
TRBJ1-1,TRBV7-9,ASSFLGTSMNTEAF
TRBJ1-5,TRBV5-1,ASSPGGFDQPQH
TRBJ1-2,TRBV6-6,ASTGSRGGGGYT
TRBJ2-7,TRBV4-2,ASSQAGQNVYEQY
TRBJ2-5,TRBV5-4,ASSLGQRQETQY
TRBJ1-3,TRBV4-1,ASSQGGPTGGYTIY
TRBJ1-5,TRBV7-2,ASGPDRFQPQH
TRBJ2-2,TRBV6-1,ASSSTNTGELF
TRBJ2-5,TRBV27,ASSRNQETQY
TRBJ2-2,TRBV5-1,ASKRTSAGTGELF
TRBJ2-6,TRBV19,ASRRMSGANVLT
TRBJ2-1,TRBV7-9,ATSPYNEQF
TRBJ1-1,TRBV11-2,ASSYNGYTEAF
TRBJ1-2,TRBV11-2,ASSPGGTTNYGYT
TRBJ2-7,TRBV19,ASSSRSHSYEQY
TRBJ2-2,TRBV5-1,ASSAASGTSSNTGELF
TRBJ1-5,TRBV6-6,ASSYRGIHQPQH
TRBJ2-1,TRBV7-7,ASSRAGANNEQF
TRBJ2-2,TRBV7-2,ASSFTNTGELF
TRBJ2-6,TRBV5-1,ASSLGPGANVLT
TRBJ1-1,TRBV27,ASSPGLNPGYTEAF
TRBJ2-1,TRBV7-9,ASSLERGFYNEQF
TRBJ2-1,TRBV25-1,ASSEPPLGVAGVEQF
TRBJ2-1,TRBV6-1,ASIGLPNYNEQF
TRBJ2-4,TRBV25-1,ASSETGWDIQY
TRBJ2-3,TRBV6-1,ASSFDRTDTQY